This T cell receptor (beta chain) was recorded in a study of cytomegalovirus exposure and HLA in healthy donors. Each donor's status was that of a healthy bone marrow donor. The CDR3 totals 17 residues. The V gene end was trimmed by 2 bases and the J gene end by 2 bases; junction bases not matched to a gene: 11. Germline-derived CDR1 and CDR2 are MNHNS and SASEGT. Vbeta (60) and Jbeta (13) primers were used in the PCR. The assay was immunoSEQ multiplex PCR, and TCRdb's table has in-frame clones only and misses some. The sample has roughly 200,000 clones, 70% to 90% seen once; the top ten hold 2.9%. The chain recombines TRBV6-1 with TRBJ1-2, with 7 bases identical to TRBD1. Sequenced material: PBMCs. The TCR was taken from a young man in good health and CMV-seronegative. The CDR3 DNA sequence: TGTGCCAGCAGTGAATTAGTGGGGACAGATTTAAACTATGGCTACACCTTC. The encoded protein is CASSELVGTDLNYGYTF.